The present entry profiles one TCR beta chain with its context. This record belongs to a study of blood T cell repertoires in COVID-19. About the research overall: There were acute and convalescent COVID-19 samples, and they came from the United States, Italy and Spain. The analysed material was cDNA or gDNA that came from T cells, B-cell-depleted T cells, or PBMCs.

V lost 4 bases to trimming and J lost 5 bases; unmatched junction nucleotides: 5. Germline lookup yields CDR1 SGHTA and CDR2 FQGTGA. This CDR3 has 15 amino acids. TCRdb's copy holds only in-frame clones and misses some; the assay was immunoSEQ multiplex PCR. The table has about 100,000 clones, more than 75% seen once. The sample consisted of peripheral blood. The receptor's source is a woman in her thirties with acute or convalescent COVID-19. V and J are TRBV7-3 and TRBJ1-6; 7 bases match TRBD1. Here the CDR3 reads CASSSTGVDNSPLHF. CDR3 nucleotides: TGTGCCAGCAGCTCCACAGGGGTAGATAATTCACCCCTCCACTTT.